What follows are 26 T cell receptor beta chains derived from one specimen sequenced in a study of T cell responses to AZD1222 COVID-19 vaccine. Assay: immunoSEQ multiplex PCR; the TCRdb copy retains only in-frame clones and omits some. The sample consists of roughly 84,000 clones, roughly nine tenths of them appearing once. This material consisted of peripheral blood, taken on day 0 of AZD1222 vaccination. Receptor source: an adult in good health.

J is TRBJ2-7 and V is TRBV6-5; 12 nucleotides align to TRBD2. The CDR3 extends over 13 amino acids. CDR1 and CDR2 (germline): MNHEY, SVGAGI. Trimming took 6 bases from V and 7 from J; bases not matched to a gene: 4. CDR3 residues: CASRLAGGEEQYF. CDR3 sequence (DNA): TGTGCCAGCAGACTAGCGGGAGGTGAAGAGCAGTACTTC.

This rearrangement joins TRBV18 to TRBJ1-3; 8 nucleotides match TRBD1. CDR1 KGHSH and CDR2 LQKENI come from the germline V gene. After removal of 3 bases from V and 4 bases from J, the junction contained 5 bases not matched to a gene. The CDR3 covers 15 residues. In nucleotides, the CDR3 is TGTGCCAGCTCACCCGGACAGGGCGGCGGAAACACCATATATTTT. It translates to CASSPGQGGGNTIYF.

This clone is a singleton in its sample. The chain employs TRBV7-9 and TRBJ1-1; 10 positions agree with TRBD1. Germline V gene sequence: CDR1 SEHNR, CDR2 FQNEAQ (reference sequence). This CDR3 comprises 14 residues. With 5 bases clipped from V and 3 bases from J, the junction kept 3 bases outside the gene matches. DNA for the CDR3: TGTGCCAGCAGCGTGGACAGGGGGTACACTGAAGCTTTCTTT. Translating it yields CASSVDRGYTEAFF.

The genes are TRBV30 and TRBJ2-5, with TRBD1 identical over 11 bases. Unmatched junction bases numbered 4, after V lost 3 bases and J lost 4 bases. This CDR3 is built from 14 residues. CDR1 is GTSNPN, CDR2 SVGIG, per germline (reference sequence). CDR3 bases: TGTGCCTGGAGAGAAGGGACAGGGGGAGAGACCCAGTACTTC. It translates to CAWREGTGGETQYF.

The chain employs TRBV6-4 and TRBJ1-2; D might be TRBD1 (6 bases). Germline V gives CDR1 MRHNA, CDR2 SNTAGT. The CDR3 runs to 13 residues. Trimming stripped 6 bases from V and 8 bases from J, with 16 bases between. The CDR3 nucleotides read TGTGCCAGCAGGCACCAGGGGAGTGGAGGCTACACCTTC. This encodes CASRHQGSGGYTF.

The chain has TRBV6-5 and TRBJ1-2; D is undetermined. This CDR3 comprises 14 residues. Germline V gene data show CDR1 as MNHEY and CDR2 as SVGAGI. V was trimmed by 2 bases and J by 8 bases, leaving 15 bases between them. CDR3 region: CASSYRSLGWGYTF. CDR3 sequence (DNA): TGTGCCAGCAGTTACCGGAGTTTGGGGTGGGGCTACACCTTC.

The J gene is TRBJ2-3, the V gene TRBV6-5; 7 positions agree with TRBD2. Germline V CDR1 and CDR2: MNHEY, SVGAGI. The CDR3 is made up of 13 amino acids. Unmatched junction bases numbered 1, after V lost 2 bases and J lost 5 bases. The CDR3 spells CASSYRGVDTQYF. The CDR3 nucleotides read TGTGCCAGCAGTTACCGGGGGGTAGATACGCAGTATTTT.

This clone occurred once. The chain carries TRBV19 and TRBJ1-1, with TRBD1 matching over 8 bases. This CDR3 region has 13 residues. Looked up from germline, CDR1 is LNHDA and CDR2 is SQIVND (reference sequence). Trimming removed 8 bases from V and 4 bases from J; junction bases left unmatched: 6. CDR3 in amino acids: CASADRAGTEAFF. In DNA, the CDR3 is TGTGCCAGTGCGGACAGGGCGGGCACTGAAGCTTTCTTT.

The chain uses TRBV30 and TRBJ2-5, with 8 bases fitting TRBD2. This CDR3 comprises 15 residues. Germline V lookup: CDR1 GTSNPN, CDR2 SVGIG (reference sequence). Trimming cost V 2 bases and J 4 bases; bases outside gene matches: 9. CDR3 sequence reads: CAWSPGLGAGETQYF. For the CDR3, the DNA is TGTGCCTGGAGTCCGGGACTAGGGGCAGGAGAGACCCAGTACTTC.

The rearrangement uses TRBV12-3 or TRBV12-4 and TRBJ1-1; no firm D call. Trimming pared 3 bases from V and 1 base from J, leaving 6 bases between. The CDR3 is 13 amino acids. This chain's CDR3 is CASSLEKNTEAFF. The CDR3 bases are TGTGCCAGCAGTTTGGAAAAGAACACTGAAGCTTTCTTT.

The gene calls are TRBV28 and TRBJ1-5; 8 bases match TRBD1. Germline values: CDR1 MDHEN, CDR2 SYDVKM. This CDR3 region has 14 residues. With 3 bases clipped from V and 5 bases from J, the junction kept 3 bases outside the gene matches. For the CDR3, the DNA is TGTGCCAGCAGTTTCACAGGGGGGCATCAGCCCCAGCATTTT. Its translation: CASSFTGGHQPQHF.

This clone was picked up one time. The chain combines TRBV7-2 with TRBJ1-6; D possibly corresponds to TRBD1 (6 bases). V dropped 2 bases and J dropped 6 bases, with 14 bases sitting between them. This CDR3 region has 16 residues. Per the germline V gene, CDR1 is SGHTA and CDR2 is FQGNSA. CDR3 DNA: TGTGCCAGCAGCTTATCGGGGGGGGGCGTTAATTCACCCCTCCACTTT. It specifies CASSLSGGGVNSPLHF.

This clone was counted between two and nine times. V and J are TRBV30 and TRBJ1-2; the match to TRBD1 covers 8 bases. The CDR3 covers 16 residues. From germline, CDR1 is GTSNPN and CDR2 SVGIG (reference sequence). Unmatched junction bases numbered 13, after V lost 4 bases and J lost 3 bases. The CDR3 protein is CAWNYIGQGVDYGYTF. The CDR3 nucleotides are TGTGCCTGGAATTATATTGGACAGGGAGTAGACTATGGCTACACCTTC.

This clone was seen more than once but under ten times. The genes are TRBV4-1 and TRBJ2-5, with a tentative D call TRBD1 (6 bases). V was shortened by 6 bases and J by 0 bases, with 17 bases between the two germline ends. This CDR3 has 16 amino acids. Germline loops: CDR1 MGHRA, CDR2 YSYEKL. The CDR3 loop is CASRNSGQGHQETQYF. CDR3 nucleotide sequence: TGCGCCAGCAGGAACTCAGGGCAGGGGCACCAAGAGACCCAGTACTTC.

V is TRBV6-1 and J is TRBJ2-3; the D gene is possibly TRBD2 (6 bases). In germline, CDR1 is MNHNS, CDR2 SASEGT. Trimming cost V 3 bases and J 6 bases, with 19 bases left between them. This CDR3 spans 16 amino acids. CDR3 protein: CASSDLGGRNGDTQYF. The CDR3, as DNA: TGTGCCAGCAGTGACCTAGGAGGGAGGAACGGGGATACGCAGTATTTT.

The chain employs TRBV6-5 and TRBJ2-7; no definite D call. Trimming pared 0 bases from V and 2 bases from J, leaving 11 bases between. Per germline, CDR1 MNHEY and CDR2 SVGAGI. The CDR3 runs 15 residues. CDR3 residues: CASSYSFDKTYEQYF. The DNA of the CDR3 is TGTGCCAGCAGTTACTCGTTTGACAAGACCTACGAGCAGTACTTC.

The J gene is TRBJ2-7, the V gene TRBV7-2; unclear D gene. Trimming removed 1 base at V and 2 bases at J, with 9 bases between. The CDR3 totals 14 residues. The germline V gene has CDR1 SGHTA and CDR2 FQGNSA. The CDR3 DNA follows: TGTGCCAGCAGCTTAGAGGCGCTGGCCTACGAGCAGTACTTC. It yields the protein CASSLEALAYEQYF.

In its sample, this clone was seen once. The CDR3, as DNA: TGCGCCAGCAGCTTGGCCTCGGGACAGGGTAGCTATGGCTACACCTTC. Translated, it gives CASSLASGQGSYGYTF. This chain links TRBV5-1 with TRBJ1-2; TRBD1 aligns across 9 bases. V trimming: 0 bases; J trimming: 4 bases; junction bases outside the gene matches: 7. The CDR3 extends over 16 amino acids. In germline, CDR1 is SGHRS, CDR2 YFSETQ.

This clone was recorded only once. The rearrangement links TRBV24-1 to TRBJ2-1; 10 bases are shared with TRBD2. The CDR3 is 15 residues long. CDR1 is KGHDR and CDR2 is SFDVKD in the germline V gene. The V gene end was trimmed by 3 bases and the J gene end by 5 bases; junction bases not matched to a gene: 3. The CDR3 bases are TGTGCCACCAGTGATGGTCTAGCGGGAGACAATGAGCAGTTCTTC. This sequence encodes CATSDGLAGDNEQFF.

The V gene is TRBV30, the J gene TRBJ2-3; D possibly corresponds to TRBD2 (5 bases). This CDR3 comprises 12 residues. Germline CDR1 and CDR2: GTSNPN and SVGIG (reference sequence). Trimming shortened V by 1 base and J by 6 bases, and 8 bases separated the two germline ends. In DNA form, the CDR3 reads TGTGCCTGGAGTGGGCTAGCTGATACGCAGTATTTT. This encodes CAWSGLADTQYF.

The rearrangement joins TRBV10-2 to TRBJ1-3, with a weak D call TRBD1 (6 bases). This CDR3 region has 15 residues. Trimming removed 6 bases at V and 3 bases at J, with 15 bases between. The germline gives CDR1 WSHSY, CDR2 SAAADI. The CDR3 reads CASRPGGAVGNTIYF. In DNA form, the CDR3 reads TGCGCCAGCAGGCCTGGGGGGGCCGTTGGAAACACCATATATTTT.

J is TRBJ2-5 and V is TRBV7-9; 12 bases map to TRBD2. The CDR3 contains 17 residues. The germline CDR1 and CDR2 sequences are SEHNR and FQNEAQ (reference sequence). J lost 5 bases, V lost 6 bases, and 13 bases had no gene match. The CDR3 spells CASSSRLGLAGPETQYF. In DNA form, the CDR3 reads TGTGCCAGCAGTTCACGGCTAGGACTAGCGGGACCTGAGACCCAGTACTTC. The whole variable domain, remainder taken from reference TRBV7-9 and TRBJ2-5, is DTGVSQNPRHKITKRGQNVTFRCDPISEHNRLYWYRQTLGQGPEFLTYFQNEAQLEKSRLLSDRFSAERPKGSFSTLEIQRTEQGDSAMYLCASSSRLGLAGPETQYFGPGTRLLVL.

V and J are TRBV4-2 and TRBJ2-1, with 8 nucleotides matching TRBD2. Germline lookup yields CDR1 LGHNA and CDR2 YNFKEQ. The CDR3 covers 19 residues. Trimming at V came to 0 bases and at J to 9 bases, leaving 19 bases not matched to a gene. The CDR3 reads CASSQDHYQVSGIVSEQFF. DNA for the CDR3: TGTGCCAGCAGCCAAGATCATTATCAGGTTAGCGGGATTGTAAGTGAGCAGTTCTTC.

This chain connects TRBV7-2 to TRBJ1-2; possible D gene TRBD1, 6 bases. Germline V CDR1 and CDR2: SGHTA, FQGNSA. Trimming shortened V by 2 bases and J by 6 bases, and 10 bases separated the two germline ends. The CDR3 has 13 amino acids. The CDR3 DNA is TGTGCCAGCAGCTTACAGGGGCTAGATGGCTACACCTTC. Encoded protein: CASSLQGLDGYTF.

The chain couples TRBV20-1 to TRBJ2-5; tentative D call: TRBD1 (6 bases). The germline V gene encodes CDR1 DFQATT and CDR2 SNEGSKA (reference sequence). V was pared by 3 bases and J by 0 bases, with 14 bases between. CDR3 length: 15 residues. DNA of the CDR3: TGCAGTGCTAGTCAAGTGAGGGACAACCAAGAGACCCAGTACTTC. This sequence encodes CSASQVRDNQETQYF.

The chain combines TRBV5-1 with TRBJ2-7, with 8 positions matching TRBD1. Trimming cost V 3 bases and J 5 bases; bases outside gene matches: 7. The CDR3 length is 14 residues. Germline V gene lookup returns CDR1 SGHRS and CDR2 YFSETQ. CDR3 DNA: TGCGCCAGCAGCTCCGGACAGGGACCCGACGAGCAGTACTTC. Its translation: CASSSGQGPDEQYF.